Presented here are 8 T cell receptor beta chains from one specimen sequenced in a study of PD-1 blockade in classical Hodgkin lymphoma. Following autologous stem cell transplantation, relapse occurred in every patient, and exposure to brentuximab vedotin varied. Here immunoSEQ multiplex PCR was the method, and the copy in TCRdb shows in-frame clones only, minus some. This sample carries approximately 80,000 clones, roughly 90% of them seen once, and the ten largest clones take less than 25%. Sequencing was performed on peripheral blood mononuclear cells (PBMCs), taken at baseline. The receptors were gathered from a human donor with classical Hodgkin lymphoma.

The genes are TRBV27 and TRBJ2-7; TRBD1 might be the D (6 bases). Germline lookup yields CDR1 MNHEY and CDR2 SMNVEV (reference sequence). Trimming removed 6 bases from V and 6 bases from J, with 24 bases in between. The CDR3 totals 16 residues. CDR3 nucleotide sequence: TGTGCCAGCAGGCGTCTCACCGACCAGGGGCTGGGCGAGCAGTACTTC. Residues: CASRRLTDQGLGEQYF.

V is TRBV18 and J is TRBJ2-7, with TRBD2 as a possible D gene (6 bases). V lost 3 bases and J 0 bases, leaving 12 bases between the germline ends. The length of the CDR3 is 15 residues. Germline V gene sequence: CDR1 KGHSH, CDR2 LQKENI. The CDR3 protein is CASSPLSGPSYEQYF. CDR3 coding DNA: TGTGCCAGCTCACCCCTTAGCGGTCCCTCCTACGAGCAGTACTTC.

Of note for this clone: Distinct nucleotide sequences in the sample also encode this CDR3. The CDR3 DNA reads TGTGCCAGCAGTTTCCGGGCGATGAACACTGAAGCTTTCTTT. Residues: CASSFRAMNTEAFF. This rearrangement joins TRBV27 to TRBJ1-1; D is undetermined. This CDR3 is 14 amino acids long. Trimming removed 3 bases at V and 0 bases at J, with 8 bases between. The V gene's germline CDR1 is MNHEY and CDR2 SMNVEV (reference sequence).

J is TRBJ2-5 and V is TRBV27; D is unresolved. This CDR3 contains 12 residues. The ends were cut back, 8 bases at V and 3 bases at J, with 10 bases in the middle. CDR1 and CDR2 (germline): MNHEY, SMNVEV (reference sequence). This chain's CDR3 is CASRGAEETQYF. CDR3 sequence (DNA): TGTGCCAGCCGTGGAGCAGAAGAGACCCAGTACTTC.

The chain uses TRBV30 and TRBJ1-2; D ambiguous. The germline V gene has CDR1 GTSNPN and CDR2 SVGIG (reference sequence). V dropped 2 bases and J dropped 4 bases, with 17 bases sitting between them. The CDR3 is 15 residues long. This CDR3 reads CAWSSQSRWGYGYTF. CDR3 bases: TGTGCCTGGAGTTCTCAGAGCCGGTGGGGCTATGGCTACACCTTC.

V is TRBV27 and J is TRBJ2-1; TRBD2 aligns across 8 bases. The CDR3 covers 17 residues. Germline V gene data show CDR1 as MNHEY and CDR2 as SMNVEV (reference sequence). V lost 4 bases, J lost 2 bases, and 10 bases stayed unmatched. The CDR3 is CASSSLVAGRTYNEQFF. The CDR3 region has the DNA TGTGCCAGCAGTTCCCTCGTAGCGGGACGTACCTACAATGAGCAGTTCTTC.

The genes are TRBV5-8 and TRBJ1-1, with D possibly being TRBD1 (5 bases). Trimming shortened V by 1 base and J by 6 bases, and 25 bases separated the two germline ends. Germline V gene lookup returns CDR1 SGHTS and CDR2 YDEGEE. The CDR3 is 18 amino acids. The CDR3 sequence: CASSLSRWVVGRDAEAFF. Written as DNA, the CDR3 is TGTGCCAGCAGCTTGAGTCGGTGGGTGGTGGGCAGGGATGCTGAAGCTTTCTTT.

This chain uses TRBV10-3 with TRBJ1-1; D is possibly TRBD1 (5 bases). Trimming shortened V by 4 bases and J by 8 bases, and 23 bases separated the two germline ends. CDR3 size: 16 residues. From germline, CDR1 is ENHRY and CDR2 SYGVKD. The CDR3 DNA is TGTGCCATCAGTGGCACCGGGACGGTAAGAACACTGGAAGCTTTCTTT. Translated, it gives CAISGTGTVRTLEAFF.